The entry that follows covers one T cell receptor beta chain sequence. The antigen is unknown. This record comes from a study of cytomegalovirus exposure and HLA in healthy donors. Across the study: The study placed around 80% of its approximately 360 genotyped donors in the Caucasian-associated ancestry cluster.

There are 17 residues in the CDR3. Germline V gives CDR1 KGHSH, CDR2 LQKENI. The J segment lost 5 bases and the V segment lost 2 bases, leaving 12 bases of the junction unmatched. Primers: 60 Vbeta forward and 13 Jbeta reverse. Data came from immunoSEQ multiplex PCR; TCRdb stores just in-frame clones and leaves some out. The data contain under 200,000 clones, 86% of them singletons. Study-level results: Accounts indicate the classifier identified cytomegalovirus status with strong specificity and sensitivity. The listing of 160 or so TCR beta chains classed them as cytomegalovirus-associated.

The chain combines TRBV18 with TRBJ1-2; 9 bases are shared with TRBD1. This TCR was recovered from a woman aged 18-29 years in good health and CMV-seronegative. Sequencing was performed on PBMCs. CDR3 residues: CASSPKILGQGTYGYTF. The DNA for the CDR3 is TGTGCCAGCTCACCAAAGATCCTAGGACAGGGGACTTATGGCTACACCTTC.